Each of the 18 T cell receptor beta chains below was sequenced from the same sample in a study of beta chain features in type 1 diabetes. Study findings and constraints: Shorter TCRB CDR3s, moderately but significantly so, were found in Type 1 diabetes patients in all four CD4+ subsets.

TCRB transcripts that were expressed got sequenced, as all of the isolated RNA had been reverse transcribed. The table came from immunoSEQ multiplex PCR; TCRdb's copy has only in-frame clones and leaves some out. The sample lists around 50,000 clones, approximately 40% occurring once. The antigens of these receptors remain unknown. Sequencing was carried out using stem cell memory CD4+ T cells from blood. The receptors were sampled from a man aged 25-45 years with type 1 diabetes.

The CDR3 bases are TGTGCCAGCAGTGCCAGGACAGGACCCGCCGAGCAGTACTTC. Its translation is CASSARTGPAEQYF. The rearrangement links TRBV2 to TRBJ2-7, with 7 bases matching TRBD1. The junction had 9 bases not matched to a gene; V was cut back by 4 bases and J by 6 bases. The CDR3 spans 14 residues. Germline CDR1 is SNHLY and CDR2 is FYNNEI.

In its sample, this clone was seen a few times. The chain joins TRBV5-4 to TRBJ2-1; 7 bases map to TRBD1. The CDR3 has 16 residues. J gave up 6 bases and V 2 bases, and 11 bases lay outside the gene matches. The germline gives CDR1 SGHNT, CDR2 YYREEE (reference sequence). The CDR3: CASSFRTGRMGNEQFF. In nucleotides, the CDR3 is TGTGCCAGCAGCTTTCGGACAGGAAGGATGGGCAATGAGCAGTTCTTC.

The V call is TRBV10-3, the J call TRBJ2-3; no reliable D call. Per the germline V gene, CDR1 is ENHRY and CDR2 is SYGVKD. The CDR3 sequence is 15 residues long. Trimming cost V 2 bases and J 2 bases, with 11 bases left between them. CDR3 sequence: CAISEQADYTDTQYF. The CDR3 nucleotides read TGTGCCATCAGTGAGCAGGCAGATTACACAGATACGCAGTATTTT.

The chain combines TRBV7-9 with TRBJ2-3; D is undetermined. V gave up 1 base and J gave up 6 bases, with 11 bases separating them. This CDR3 is 14 amino acids long. Per the germline V gene, CDR1 is SEHNR and CDR2 is FQNEAQ (reference sequence). The CDR3 sequence is CASSLGATWDTQYF. In DNA form, the CDR3 reads TGTGCCAGCAGCTTAGGAGCCACTTGGGATACGCAGTATTTT.

The V gene is TRBV6-5, the J gene TRBJ2-7, with D perhaps matching TRBD2 (5 bases). Trimming cost V 7 bases and J 3 bases, with 13 bases left between them. The CDR3 contains 13 residues. Looked up from germline, CDR1 is MNHEY and CDR2 is SVGAGI. The CDR3 DNA follows: TGTGCCAGCAAGCCGGGGATATACTACGAGCAGTACTTC. Residues: CASKPGIYYEQYF.

The sample holds a few counts of this clone. The chain links TRBV6-6 to TRBJ2-3, with a possible D match to TRBD2 (6 bases). There are 15 residues in the CDR3. Germline values: CDR1 MNHNY, CDR2 SVGAGI (reference sequence). The V end lost 6 bases, the J end lost 1 base, and 14 bases lay between the germline ends. The CDR3 DNA reads TGTGCCAGCAGGGAGGGCCGCCCCGGCACAGATACGCAGTATTTT. As protein: CASREGRPGTDTQYF.

V usage is TRBV15 and J usage is TRBJ2-7, with 7 bases matching TRBD2. Unmatched junction bases numbered 7, after V lost 0 bases and J lost 2 bases. In germline, CDR1 is LNHNV, CDR2 YYDKDF (reference sequence). The CDR3 is 16 amino acids. The CDR3 sequence: CATSRDGPSGAYEQYF. The CDR3 bases are TGTGCCACCAGCAGAGATGGTCCTAGCGGAGCCTACGAGCAGTACTTC.

The genes are TRBV19 and TRBJ2-7, with unresolved D. The CDR3 runs to 16 residues. V was shortened by 5 bases and J by 0 bases, with 17 bases between the two germline ends. Germline-derived CDR1 and CDR2 are LNHDA and SQIVND (reference sequence). The CDR3 DNA sequence: TGTGCCAGTAGTGGTGTTAGAAATTCGATCTCCTACGAGCAGTACTTC. Its translation is CASSGVRNSISYEQYF.

The V gene is TRBV5-1, the J gene TRBJ2-2; 10 bases are shared with TRBD2. J lost 4 bases, V lost 0 bases, and 6 bases had no gene match. The CDR3 is made up of 17 amino acids. Germline V gene sequence: CDR1 SGHRS, CDR2 YFSETQ. The CDR3 DNA follows: TGCGCCAGCAGCTTGGGTCCGGGACTAGCGACCACCGGGGAGCTGTTTTTT. It specifies CASSLGPGLATTGELFF.

The chain couples TRBV7-2 to TRBJ2-1, with 9 positions matching TRBD2. J was trimmed by 7 bases and V by 9 bases; bases with no gene match: 10. Germline-derived CDR1 and CDR2 are SGHTA and FQGNSA. The CDR3 sequence is 14 residues long. CDR3 nucleotide sequence: TGTGCCAGTAAGCGGGAGGTGCTGTTAAATGAGCAGTTCTTC. Amino acid sequence: CASKREVLLNEQFF.

The V and J genes are TRBV29-1 and TRBJ2-5; TRBD2 is a possible D gene (6 bases). From germline, CDR1 is SQVTM and CDR2 ANQGSEA. Trimming cost V 4 bases and J 2 bases, with 17 bases left between them. The CDR3 spans 15 residues. The CDR3 coding sequence is TGCAGCGTTGGTTCGGGATCGGGACTTCAAGAGACCCAGTACTTC. Translated: CSVGSGSGLQETQYF.

This chain uses TRBV28 with TRBJ1-3; TRBD1 might be the D (5 bases). This CDR3 is built from 15 residues. Deletions cut 6 bases from V and 0 bases from J, with 12 bases between. The V gene's germline CDR1 is MDHEN and CDR2 SYDVKM. The CDR3 DNA reads TGTGCCAGCAGCATCGGGGGGACCTCTGGAAACACCATATATTTT. As protein: CASSIGGTSGNTIYF.

The gene calls are TRBV28 and TRBJ1-4; D possibly corresponds to TRBD1 (6 bases). The V end was cut by 3 bases, the J end by 12 bases, with 20 bases between. The CDR3 spans 15 residues. Germline V gene sequence: CDR1 MDHEN, CDR2 SYDVKM. The chain's CDR3 is CASSLAGTSAPQLFF. The CDR3 DNA follows: TGTGCCAGCAGTTTGGCCGGGACAAGCGCACCGCAACTGTTTTTT.

The chain couples TRBV30 to TRBJ1-3; D gene uncertain. Germline CDR1 reads GTSNPN; CDR2 reads SVGIG (reference sequence). CDR3 size: 13 residues. Deletions cut 2 bases from V and 2 bases from J, with 7 bases between. CDR3 region: CAWSSLTGNTIYF. DNA of the CDR3: TGTGCCTGGAGTTCACTAACTGGAAACACCATATATTTT. The full variable domain, in which reference TRBV30 and TRBJ1-3 provide the parts outside the CDR3, is SQTIHQWPATLVQPVGSPLSLECTVEGTSNPNLYWYRQAAGRGLQLLFYSVGIGQISSEVPQNLSASRPQDRQFILSSKKLLLSDSGFYLCAWSSLTGNTIYFGEGSWLTVV.

The sample holds a few counts of this clone. V and J are TRBV7-2 and TRBJ2-7; 8 bases are shared with TRBD2. This CDR3 contains 18 residues. The germline CDR1 and CDR2 sequences are SGHTA and FQGNSA. V gave up 1 base and J gave up 4 bases; unmatched junction bases: 15. CDR3 loop: CASSLVGGTSIGLYEQYF. The CDR3 nucleotides are TGTGCCAGCAGCTTAGTCGGGGGGACTAGTATAGGGCTATACGAGCAGTACTTC.

The rearrangement uses TRBV15 and TRBJ2-7, with a tentative D call TRBD1 (6 bases). Per the germline V gene, CDR1 is LNHNV and CDR2 is YYDKDF (reference sequence). The CDR3 runs to 14 residues. Trimming pared 6 bases from V and 2 bases from J, leaving 14 bases between. In nucleotides, the CDR3 is TGTGCCACCAGTCAGGAGACAGGAACCTACGAGCAGTACTTC. Translated, it gives CATSQETGTYEQYF.

This clone was counted between two and nine times. J is TRBJ2-1 and V is TRBV7-8; 7 bases are a match to TRBD2. V shed 3 bases, J shed 3 bases, and the junction held 8 bases outside the gene matches. Germline CDR1 SGHVS, CDR2 FQNEAQ. This CDR3 contains 16 residues. This chain's CDR3 is CASSLQTSRHYNEQFF. DNA of the CDR3: TGTGCCAGCAGCTTGCAGACTAGCCGACACTACAATGAGCAGTTCTTC.

J is TRBJ1-1 and V is TRBV7-8, with TRBD1 as a possible D gene (6 bases). Trimming took 4 bases from V and 6 from J, leaving 12 bases between them. CDR3 length equals 13 residues. Germline values: CDR1 SGHVS, CDR2 FQNEAQ. The CDR3 is CASSSHRAPEAFF. In DNA, the CDR3 is TGTGCCAGCAGCTCGCACAGGGCGCCTGAAGCTTTCTTT. Complete variable domain (other parts from reference TRBV7-8 and TRBJ1-1): GAGVSQSPRYKVAKRGQDVALRCDPISGHVSLFWYQQALGQGPEFLTYFQNEAQLDKSGLPSDRFFAERPEGSVSTLKIQRTQQEDSAVYLCASSSHRAPEAFFGQGTRLTVV.